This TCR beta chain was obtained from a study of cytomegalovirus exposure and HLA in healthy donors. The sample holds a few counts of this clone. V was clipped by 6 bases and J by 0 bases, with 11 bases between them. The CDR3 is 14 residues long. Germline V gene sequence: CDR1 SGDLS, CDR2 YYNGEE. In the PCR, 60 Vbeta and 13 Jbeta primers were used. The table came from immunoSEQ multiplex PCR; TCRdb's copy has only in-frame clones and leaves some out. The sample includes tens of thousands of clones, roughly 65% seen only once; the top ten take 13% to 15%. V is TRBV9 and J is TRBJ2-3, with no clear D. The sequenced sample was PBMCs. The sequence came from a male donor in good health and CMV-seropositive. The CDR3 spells CASNPYASTDTQYF. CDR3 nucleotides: TGTGCCAGCAACCCCTATGCCAGCACAGATACGCAGTATTTT.